Below, 15 T cell receptor beta chains from the same sample are listed, as sequenced in a study of blood T cell repertoires in COVID-19 (dated by TCRdb to 2020 to 2022). Libraries were constructed by the immunoSEQ multiplex PCR assay. TCRdb limited this immuneACCESS table to in-frame rearrangements with V and J called. A share of clones is missing; checked studies link under half to unresolved V genes, and the rest is unexplained. This sample has about 250,000 clones in its table, and approximately 90% of those were observed once. About 0.8% of the sample is taken by the ten largest. Sequencing was carried out using peripheral blood. The receptors derive from a man aged 30 to 45 with acute or convalescent COVID-19.

This clone was counted between two and nine times. The CDR3 DNA is TGTGCCAGCAGCCGCCCTCAACTAGGCAATGAGCAGTTCTTC. Residues: CASSRPQLGNEQFF. J is TRBJ2-1 and V is TRBV25-1; D might be TRBD2 (5 bases). Deletions cut 6 bases from V and 6 bases from J, with 15 bases between. Germline V gene sequence: CDR1 MGHDK, CDR2 SYGVNS. This CDR3 has 14 amino acids.

V is TRBV25-1 and J is TRBJ1-6, with 9 positions matching TRBD1. The CDR3 has 14 residues. V shed 7 bases and J 6 bases; nucleotides not matched to a gene: 4. Per germline, CDR1 MGHDK and CDR2 SYGVNS. CDR3 sequence: CASTSDRGNSPLHF. CDR3 DNA: TGTGCCAGCACATCGGACAGGGGTAATTCACCCCTCCACTTT.

This chain joins TRBV30 and TRBJ1-1; D gene unclear. The V and J ends lost 1 base and 5 bases respectively, with 8 bases between them. Germline values: CDR1 GTSNPN, CDR2 SVGIG (reference sequence). CDR3 length: 12 residues. CDR3 DNA sequence: TGTGCCTGGAGTGGCCTTCGGACTGAAGCTTTCTTT. Its protein is CAWSGLRTEAFF.

The chain employs TRBV3-1 (or the pseudogene TRBV3-2) and TRBJ2-5; D might be TRBD2 (5 bases). From germline, CDR1 is LGHDT and CDR2 YNNKEL (reference sequence). Deletions cut 2 bases from V and 1 base from J, with 11 bases between. The CDR3 sequence is 15 residues long. CDR3 in amino acids: CASSQTGLGQETQYF. The DNA of the CDR3 is TGTGCCAGCAGCCAAACGGGGTTAGGCCAAGAGACCCAGTACTTC.

The chain couples TRBV4-2 to TRBJ1-5, with a tentative D call TRBD1 (6 bases). Germline V lookup: CDR1 LGHNA, CDR2 YNFKEQ. V lost 0 bases and J lost 5, with 11 bases in between. This CDR3 is 15 amino acids long. The CDR3 region has the DNA TGTGCCAGCAGCCAAGATCGGGCAGGGGATCAGCCCCAGCATTTT. Protein sequence: CASSQDRAGDQPQHF.

The gene calls are TRBV27 and TRBJ1-6; D may be TRBD1 (5 bases). CDR1 and CDR2 (germline): MNHEY, SMNVEV (reference sequence). V was clipped by 5 bases and J by 7 bases, with 18 bases between them. The CDR3 is 16 residues long. In DNA form, the CDR3 reads TGTGCCAGCAGTCCGACCTGGGGGGGTAGAAATTCACCCCTCCACTTT. Its translation is CASSPTWGGRNSPLHF.

This clone was counted a single time. The chain has TRBV5-6 and TRBJ2-3; 9 nucleotides align to TRBD2. The germline V gene has CDR1 SGHDT and CDR2 YYEEEE. This CDR3 spans 16 amino acids. J was trimmed by 6 bases and V by 1 base; bases with no gene match: 9. CDR3 in amino acids: CASSLYSGGRMDTQYF. The CDR3 DNA sequence: TGTGCCAGCAGCTTGTATAGCGGGGGACGAATGGATACGCAGTATTTT.

The chain employs TRBV7-8 and TRBJ2-7, with TRBD1 matching 8 bases. The junction had 7 bases not matched to a gene; V was cut back by 5 bases and J by 1 base. Germline V lookup: CDR1 SGHVS, CDR2 FQNEAQ. This CDR3 has 15 residues. CDR3 DNA: TGTGCCAGCAGCGGACGGACAGGGAGGTCCTACGAGCAGTACTTC. Protein: CASSGRTGRSYEQYF.

The V and J genes are TRBV24-1 and TRBJ1-4; the D gene is possibly TRBD1 (5 bases). Germline V gene sequence: CDR1 KGHDR, CDR2 SFDVKD. V was pared by 9 bases and J by 7 bases, with 8 bases between. The CDR3 has 11 residues. DNA of the CDR3: TGTGCCACCCGGGACTTTGAAAAACTGTTTTTT. As protein: CATRDFEKLFF.

The rearrangement uses TRBV28 and TRBJ2-1; 7 nucleotides match TRBD1. This CDR3 comprises 17 residues. The V segment lost 4 bases and the J segment 4 bases; nucleotides outside the gene matches: 13. From germline, CDR1 is MDHEN and CDR2 SYDVKM. For the CDR3, the DNA is TGTGCCAGCAGTTCCAAGACCGGACAGGTACGATACAATGAGCAGTTCTTC. Amino acids: CASSSKTGQVRYNEQFF.

This clone was seen a few times. The genes are TRBV29-1 and TRBJ1-4; D unresolved. V gave up 3 bases and J gave up 0 bases, with 14 bases separating them. The CDR3 contains 16 residues. Looked up from germline, CDR1 is SQVTM and CDR2 is ANQGSEA. The CDR3 sequence is CSVDPGGIATNEKLFF. Written as DNA, the CDR3 is TGCAGCGTTGACCCCGGCGGGATTGCAACTAATGAAAAACTGTTTTTT. The variable domain in full, completed from reference TRBV29-1 and TRBJ1-4, reads SAVISQKPSRDICQRGTSLTIQCQVDSQVTMMFWYRQQPGQSLTLIATANQGSEATYESGFVIDKFPISRPNLTFSTLTVSNMSPEDSSIYLCSVDPGGIATNEKLFFGSGTQLSVL.

Turning to this clone: The same CDR3 also results from other DNA sequences found in this sample. V usage is TRBV7-3 and J usage is TRBJ1-6, with D unclear. In germline, CDR1 is SGHTA, CDR2 FQGTGA. V was shortened by 5 bases and J by 7 bases, with 9 bases between the two germline ends. The CDR3 totals 13 residues. CDR3 region: CASSPTGNSPLHF. As DNA, the CDR3 is TGTGCCAGCAGCCCAACGGGGAATTCACCCCTCCACTTT.

The chain carries TRBV5-1 and TRBJ1-4, with D possibly TRBD1 on 5 matching bases. V dropped 4 bases and J dropped 4 bases, with 11 bases sitting between them. The CDR3 extends over 14 amino acids. Per the germline V gene, CDR1 is SGHRS and CDR2 is YFSETQ. CDR3 region: CASSRDSDNEKLFF. Here the CDR3 DNA reads TGCGCCAGCAGCAGAGACAGCGATAATGAAAAACTGTTTTTT.

The genes are TRBV18 and TRBJ1-3; D perhaps matches TRBD1 (6 bases). Trimming took 3 bases from V and 6 from J, leaving 9 bases between them. The CDR3 length is 13 residues. The germline CDR1 and CDR2 sequences are KGHSH and LQKENI. This chain's CDR3 is CASSPRGTNTIYF. For the CDR3, the DNA is TGTGCCAGCTCACCCAGGGGAACAAACACCATATATTTT.

The chain has TRBV5-4 and TRBJ2-5; tentative D call: TRBD1 (5 bases). This CDR3 spans 16 amino acids. The ends were cut back, 0 bases at V and 0 bases at J, with 12 bases in the middle. In germline, CDR1 is SGHNT, CDR2 YYREEE (reference sequence). The CDR3 reads CASSLAQGSYQETQYF. CDR3 DNA: TGTGCCAGCAGCTTGGCCCAGGGTAGTTACCAAGAGACCCAGTACTTC.